The sequence of this T cell receptor beta chain was determined in a study of blood T cell repertoires in COVID-19. Study as a whole: Nucleic acid was either cDNA or gDNA, and it came from T cells, B-cell-depleted T cells, or PBMCs.

This table comes from immunoSEQ multiplex PCR, and its TCRdb copy is limited to in-frame clones, with some not included. Of about 190,000 clones in the sample, about 90% were seen once. Germline CDR1 SGHTA, CDR2 FQGNSA. This CDR3 region has 15 residues. V lost 5 bases and J 4 bases, leaving 14 bases between the germline ends. Sequencing was done on a sample of peripheral blood. The chain is built from TRBV7-2 and TRBJ1-4; possible D gene TRBD1, 6 bases. The TCR originated in a man aged 45 to 65 with acute or convalescent COVID-19. The CDR3 sequence: CASSIQPGHNEKLFF. The CDR3 DNA is TGTGCCAGCAGCATACAACCGGGACATAATGAAAAACTGTTTTTT.